Reported below is one T cell receptor beta chain. This specimen comes from a study of blood T cell repertoires in COVID-19. Germline values: CDR1 MDHEN, CDR2 SYDVKM. V was shortened by 2 bases and J by 4 bases, with 9 bases between the two germline ends. The CDR3 spans 13 residues. Sequencing was performed with immunoSEQ multiplex PCR; in TCRdb, only in-frame clones are kept and a portion is missing. In the table there are under 200,000 clones, 88% of which are singletons. Input material: peripheral blood. The clonotype originates from a middle-aged man with active or convalescent COVID-19. The chain links TRBV28 to TRBJ2-7, with D tentatively TRBD1 (5 bases). In DNA form, the CDR3 reads TGTGCCAGCAGTTTAAGGGGATTGTACGAGCAGTACTTC. As protein: CASSLRGLYEQYF.